This T cell receptor beta chain comes out of a study of shared clonotypes between healthy human individuals. Study background: Donors were a couple of women and a few men aged 18 to 49. Study observations and caveats: An expected dependence of interdonor clonotype sharing on sequencing depth was noted.

Positively selected for CCR7, the CD45RO-negative cells used as naive CD8 cells excluded terminally differentiated effector memory CD45RA+ cells. None of the donors, who were healthy HIV-negative adults, had recently had acute infections or vaccinations. Nashville, Tennessee was home to all donors, each a Caucasian adult. Comments on this clone: The antigen remains unidentified.

Sequencing was performed with immunoSEQ multiplex PCR; in TCRdb, only in-frame clones are kept and a portion is missing. The table includes about 1.9 million clones, around 93% detected once. The sample taken for sequencing was naive CD8+ T cells from PBMCs. The TCR sequence derives from a man between 18 and 29 years old in good health. Some clones in this sample may be carry-over from other donors' samples.

The chain's CDR3 is CASSSPGTGYLTDTQYF. Here the CDR3 DNA reads TGTGCCAGCAGCTCTCCCGGGACAGGGTATCTGACAGATACGCAGTATTTT. The chain employs TRBV7-9 and TRBJ2-3; TRBD1 agrees at 9 bases. This CDR3 has 17 amino acids. With V trimmed by 4 bases and J by 3 bases, 11 bases remained unmatched. From germline, CDR1 is SEHNR and CDR2 FQNEAQ (reference sequence).